The 29 T cell receptor beta chains below were found in one sample sequenced in a study of T cells in Graves' hyperthyroidism and ophthalmopathy. TCR beta CDR3 region amplification was performed from RNA transcripts. Initially, a first-round RT-PCR of the TCR CDR3 employed the HTBI primer set. TCRdb reprocessed the multiplex PCR reads with MiXCR, giving one entry per CDR3 protein. The sample records around 390,000 distinct CDR3 sequences, about 14% being singletons. Sequencing was done on a sample of blood. The receptors originated from a woman in her thirties with Graves' ophthalmopathy.

The chain combines TRBV5-4 with TRBJ2-6; D is unresolved. The CDR3 has 16 residues. V shed 2 bases and J shed 2 bases, with 11 bases lying between them. Germline values: CDR1 SGHNT, CDR2 YYREEE (reference sequence). The CDR3 sequence: CASSFPGQAGANVLTF. The CDR3 DNA sequence: TGTGCCAGCAGCTTCCCCGGGCAGGCTGGGGCCAACGTCCTGACTTTC.

This clonotype came up a few times. The rearrangement links TRBV2 to TRBJ2-1; D is undetermined. The germline V gene has CDR1 SNHLY and CDR2 FYNNEI. V was clipped by 6 bases and J by 9 bases, with 15 bases between them. The CDR3 extends over 13 amino acids. CDR3 DNA sequence: TGTGCCAGCAGCTCTCTAGGAAGGCTTGAGCAGTTCTTC. Its protein product is CASSSLGRLEQFF.

At least ten counts were recorded for this clonotype. The V gene is TRBV7-2, the J gene TRBJ1-2; D ambiguous. Per germline, CDR1 SGHTA and CDR2 FQGNSA. The V end lost 2 bases, the J end lost 8 bases, and 12 bases lay between the germline ends. CDR3 length equals 13 residues. CDR3 protein: CASSLTGLRGYTF. In nucleotides, the CDR3 is TGTGCCAGCAGCTTAACCGGCCTCCGGGGCTACACCTTC.

This clonotype was counted only a few times. V is TRBV7-9 and J is TRBJ1-5; D unresolved. In germline, CDR1 is SEHNR, CDR2 FQNEAQ (reference sequence). V lost 3 bases and J 5 bases, leaving 8 bases between the germline ends. CDR3 size: 13 residues. The CDR3 DNA reads as TGTGCCAGCAGCTTCAAGGCCGATCAGCCCCAGCATTTT. This codes for CASSFKADQPQHF.

This clonotype has ten or more counts. The J gene is TRBJ2-1, the V gene TRBV15; D remains unclear. Germline CDR1 is LNHNV and CDR2 is YYDKDF (reference sequence). CDR3 length: 15 amino acids. The V gene lost 0 bases and the J gene lost 4 bases, with 10 bases spanning the gap. Here the CDR3 reads CATSRDRDGYNEQFF. The DNA for the CDR3 is TGTGCCACCAGCAGAGACAGAGACGGGTACAATGAGCAGTTCTTC.

This clonotype was counted a few times. V usage is TRBV5-1 and J usage is TRBJ2-5; 8 bases match TRBD1. V lost 4 bases to trimming and J lost 3 bases; unmatched junction nucleotides: 5. In germline, CDR1 is SGHRS, CDR2 YFSETQ. The CDR3 has 14 amino acids. CDR3 in amino acids: CASSLGTGEETQYF. In nucleotides, the CDR3 is TGCGCCAGCAGCCTAGGGACAGGAGAAGAGACCCAGTACTTC.

This chain joins TRBV11-2 and TRBJ2-7; TRBD2 aligns across 12 bases. The CDR3 extends over 16 amino acids. The junction had 10 bases not matched to a gene; V was cut back by 5 bases and J by 5 bases. The germline V gene has CDR1 SGHAT and CDR2 FQNNGV. For the CDR3, the DNA is TGTGCCAGCAGCCCAACCGGACTAGCGGGGAATAACGAGCAGTACTTC. It translates to CASSPTGLAGNNEQYF.

The chain has TRBV5-4 and TRBJ2-5; 7 nucleotides match TRBD2. J gave up 3 bases and V 3 bases, and 11 bases lay outside the gene matches. Per the germline V gene, CDR1 is SGHNT and CDR2 is YYREEE (reference sequence). This CDR3 has 16 amino acids. The CDR3 reads CASSSSLWLAEETQYF. The DNA for the CDR3 is TGTGCCAGCAGCTCCTCCCTGTGGCTAGCGGAAGAGACCCAGTACTTC.

The chain is built from TRBV29-1 and TRBJ2-2; TRBD1 matches at 9 bases. The length of the CDR3 is 13 residues. Germline lookup yields CDR1 SQVTM and CDR2 ANQGSEA. Trimming cost V 4 bases and J 3 bases; bases outside gene matches: 0. CDR3 protein: CSVGDRDTGELFF. The CDR3 region has the DNA TGCAGCGTTGGGGACAGGGACACCGGGGAGCTGTTTTTT.

This chain uses TRBV6-1 with TRBJ1-1; D is undetermined. Trimming removed 6 bases at V and 11 bases at J, with 16 bases between. Germline values: CDR1 MNHNS, CDR2 SASEGT. The CDR3 is 12 amino acids. The CDR3 is CASSPFSGWAFF. CDR3 nucleotide sequence: TGTGCCAGCAGCCCCTTTTCGGGCTGGGCTTTCTTT.

As regards this clonotype: The junction departs from the called germline gene at one end, perhaps through a read error. The gene calls are TRBV6-1 and TRBJ1-6; D possibly corresponds to TRBD1 (6 bases). The CDR3 is 17 residues long. Germline values: CDR1 MNHNS, CDR2 SASEGT. The CDR3 region is CASSELDRSSYDSPLHF. CDR3 sequence (DNA): TGTGCCAGCAGTGAACTAGACAGGAGCTCCTATGATTCACCCCTCCACTTT.

This clonotype was seen at least ten times. The junction departs from germline at one end; a sequencing error may be responsible. This rearrangement joins TRBV2 to TRBJ2-5; tentative D call: TRBD2 (6 bases). Germline values: CDR1 SNHLY, CDR2 FYNNEI. This CDR3 is built from 15 residues. CDR3 sequence reads: CASRKRSGLQETHYF. In DNA form, the CDR3 reads TGTGCCAGCAGAAAGAGGAGCGGGCTCCAAGAGACCCACTACTTC.

The chain carries TRBV6-1 and TRBJ1-4; no clear D gene. The CDR3 has 14 amino acids. The V end lost 6 bases, the J end lost 2 bases, and 10 bases lay between the germline ends. From germline, CDR1 is MNHNS and CDR2 SASEGT. This chain's CDR3 is CASRGFTTNEKLFF. Here the CDR3 DNA reads TGTGCCAGCAGGGGGTTTACGACTAATGAAAAACTGTTTTTT.

The chain recombines TRBV7-9 with TRBJ1-6; D unclear. Germline V gives CDR1 SEHNR, CDR2 FQNEAQ (reference sequence). The CDR3 loop spans 14 amino acids. Trimming removed 1 base from V and 7 bases from J, with 8 bases in between. CDR3 DNA: TGTGCCAGCAGCTTAGATTGGGAAAATTCACCCCTCCACTTT. This encodes CASSLDWENSPLHF.

The chain carries TRBV28 and TRBJ1-4, with no clear D. Trimming stripped 5 bases from V and 1 base from J, with 11 bases between. In germline, CDR1 is MDHEN, CDR2 SYDVKM. There are 15 residues in the CDR3. The CDR3 sequence: CASSTPVGTNEKLFF. The CDR3 nucleotides are TGTGCCAGCAGTACCCCCGTGGGAACTAATGAAAAACTGTTTTTT.

This clonotype was recorded many times. V usage is TRBV20-1 and J usage is TRBJ2-7; the D gene is possibly TRBD1 (7 bases). Trimming shortened V by 5 bases and J by 1 base, and 15 bases separated the two germline ends. This CDR3 is 14 amino acids long. Germline CDR1 reads DFQATT; CDR2 reads SNEGSKA (reference sequence). This CDR3 is CSARSTGRSYEQYF. Written as DNA, the CDR3 is TGCAGTGCTCGATCGACAGGGAGGTCCTACGAGCAGTACTTC.

This clonotype was seen many times. At one of its ends the junction is not consistent with the germline gene, which may arise from a read error. Here the CDR3 reads CASSEGFRSRSSYNEQFF. CDR3 DNA sequence: TGTGCCAGCAGCGAAGGGTTTCGGTCGAGGAGCTCCTACAATGAGCAGTTCTTC. The chain is built from TRBV6-1 and TRBJ2-1; D remains unclear. CDR3 length: 18 amino acids. The germline V gene has CDR1 MNHNS and CDR2 SASEGT.

This clonotype was seen ten or more times. This chain connects TRBV6-1 to TRBJ1-2, with D possibly matching TRBD1 (6 bases). The V gene lost 0 bases and the J gene lost 12 bases, with 11 bases spanning the gap. CDR3 length equals 12 residues. CDR1 is MNHNS and CDR2 is SASEGT in the germline V gene. Here the CDR3 reads CASSEALGAHTF. CDR3 DNA: TGTGCCAGCAGTGAAGCGCTGGGGGCTCACACCTTC.

The chain links TRBV4-1 to TRBJ1-2; D gene ambiguous. The CDR3 has 12 residues. Germline loops: CDR1 MGHRA, CDR2 YSYEKL. Trimming removed 3 bases at V and 4 bases at J, with 6 bases between. CDR3: CASSHIAYGYTF. DNA for the CDR3: TGCGCCAGCAGCCATATCGCCTATGGCTACACCTTC.

This clonotype was counted ten times or more. Here the CDR3 reads CASSLRQGSQPQHF. As DNA, the CDR3 is TGTGCCAGCAGCCTACGACAGGGGTCGCAGCCCCAGCATTTT. The V and J genes are TRBV7-2 and TRBJ1-5, with TRBD1 matching over 8 bases. Germline V CDR1 and CDR2: SGHTA, FQGNSA. V lost 5 bases, J lost 7 bases, and 7 bases stayed unmatched. The CDR3 runs to 14 residues.

The sample holds many counts of this clonotype. The chain carries TRBV9 and TRBJ2-3; possibly TRBD2 for D (5 bases). Germline V gene data show CDR1 as SGDLS and CDR2 as YYNGEE. The germline V and J ends were trimmed by 4 bases and 3 bases, with 15 bases remaining between them. The length of the CDR3 is 15 residues. The CDR3 here is CASSLPREGTDTQYF. Written as DNA, the CDR3 is TGTGCCAGCAGCCTCCCCAGAGAGGGAACAGATACGCAGTATTTT.

In this sample, this clonotype turned up many times. At one boundary the junction diverges from the germline segment, which might be a read error. This rearrangement joins TRBV7-9 to TRBJ2-1; TRBD2 matches at 11 bases. Germline loops: CDR1 SEHNR, CDR2 FQNEAQ (reference sequence). The CDR3 has 19 residues. The CDR3 DNA follows: TGTGCCAGCAGCCCAGGGGGCTGGGCTAGCGGGGGGTCCTACAACGAGCAGTTCTTC. It is translated as CASSPGGWASGGSYNEQFF.

The rearrangement joins TRBV28 to TRBJ2-7; TRBD2 agrees at 11 bases. The CDR3 consists of 18 residues. Per germline, CDR1 MDHEN and CDR2 SYDVKM. The V and J ends lost 8 bases and 3 bases, in that order; junction bases with no gene match: 18. The CDR3 nucleotides are TGTGCCAGCCCCCCATCCGGCTTAGCGGGGGGGTTCATCTACGAGCAGTACTTC. This codes for CASPPSGLAGGFIYEQYF.

In its sample, this clonotype was seen many times. This chain uses TRBV7-2 with TRBJ2-3; D is uncertain. V lost 5 bases and J lost 5, with 8 bases in between. Per the germline V gene, CDR1 is SGHTA and CDR2 is FQGNSA. The CDR3 runs 12 residues. The CDR3 spells CASSATLDTQYF. CDR3 DNA sequence: TGTGCCAGCAGCGCCACTCTAGATACGCAGTATTTT. The full variable domain, rest sourced from reference TRBV7-2 and TRBJ2-3, is GAGVSQSPSNKVTEKGKDVELRCDPISGHTALYWYRQSLGQGLEFLIYFQGNSAPDKSGLPSDRFSAERTGGSVSTLTIQRTQQEDSAVYLCASSATLDTQYFGPGTRLTVL.

The chain joins TRBV29-1 to TRBJ1-1; no reliable D call. The V end was cut by 2 bases, the J end by 4 bases, with 11 bases between. The germline gives CDR1 SQVTM, CDR2 ANQGSEA. This CDR3 is 13 amino acids long. The CDR3 loop is CSVEWGGGTEAFF. CDR3 nucleotide sequence: TGCAGCGTTGAATGGGGTGGCGGCACTGAAGCTTTCTTT. Using reference TRBV29-1 and TRBJ1-1 for the parts outside the CDR3, the full variable domain is SAVISQKPSRDICQRGTSLTIQCQVDSQVTMMFWYRQQPGQSLTLIATANQGSEATYESGFVIDKFPISRPNLTFSTLTVSNMSPEDSSIYLCSVEWGGGTEAFFGQGTRLTVV.

The CDR3 loop is CSASWRGDSYNEQFF. The CDR3 region has the DNA TGCAGTGCTAGTTGGCGGGGGGACTCCTACAATGAGCAGTTCTTC. This chain joins TRBV20-1 and TRBJ2-1, with 8 bases matching TRBD2. The CDR3 is 15 amino acids. In germline, CDR1 is DFQATT, CDR2 SNEGSKA (reference sequence). The V segment lost 3 bases and the J segment 0 bases; nucleotides outside the gene matches: 4.

On this clonotype: It may be a read error: a sequence one base away is much more abundant. The chain links TRBV12-3 or TRBV12-4 to TRBJ2-3, with D possibly matching TRBD1 (5 bases). The CDR3 runs 14 residues. The CDR3, as DNA: TGTGCCAGCAGTTTTAGGGCGGACACAGATACGCAGTGTTTT. Its translation is CASSFRADTDTQCF.

This clonotype has a count of ten or more. The chain uses TRBV12-3 or TRBV12-4 and TRBJ2-3, with 11 bases fitting TRBD2. J lost 8 bases, V lost 5 bases, and 27 bases had no gene match. The CDR3 extends over 21 amino acids. CDR3 coding DNA: TGTGCCAGCAGTACCAGAAACGCCGGGACTAGCGGCTTTACAAGAGTGGGTACGCAGTATTTT. Its protein product is CASSTRNAGTSGFTRVGTQYF.

The chain uses TRBV5-6 and TRBJ2-4, with 8 bases that match TRBD2. Per the germline V gene, CDR1 is SGHDT and CDR2 is YYEEEE. The CDR3 runs to 16 residues. Unmatched junction bases numbered 8, after V lost 3 bases and J lost 3 bases. The CDR3 loop is CASSSLVRGGKNIQYF. The CDR3 coding sequence is TGTGCCAGCAGCTCCCTCGTCCGGGGGGGCAAAAACATTCAGTACTTC. The full variable domain, in which reference TRBV5-6 and TRBJ2-4 provide the parts outside the CDR3, is DAGVTQSPTHLIKTRGQQVTLRCSPKSGHDTVSWYQQALGQGPQFIFQYYEEEERQRGNFPDRFSGHQFPNYSSELNVNALLLGDSALYLCASSSLVRGGKNIQYFGAGTRLSVL.